These 14 T cell receptor beta chains came from one sample sequenced in a study of T-cell memory formation after mild COVID-19. TCRdb itself ran the 5' RACE reads through MiXCR, one entry per CDR3 protein. The sample lists 350,000 to 500,000 distinct CDR3 sequences, 23% occurring once. The sequenced material came from PBMCs or a T cell subset sorted from them (not recorded which). The origin of the receptors is an adult woman who had mild COVID-19 (a few samples of this study predate the infection). Cell type and time point are not known.

The CDR3 region has the DNA TGCAGCGTTGAAGATTGGAGGGGGGATGGCTACACCTTC. Translating gives CSVEDWRGDGYTF. The V call is TRBV29-1, the J call TRBJ1-2, with D possibly matching TRBD1 (6 bases). From germline, CDR1 is SQVTM and CDR2 ANQGSEA. This CDR3 has 13 residues. Trimming cost V 0 bases and J 6 bases, with 11 bases left between them. Combining the CDR3 with reference TRBV29-1 and TRBJ1-2 gives the whole variable domain SAVISQKPSRDICQRGTSLTIQCQVDSQVTMMFWYRQQPGQSLTLIATANQGSEATYESGFVIDKFPISRPNLTFSTLTVSNMSPEDSSIYLCSVEDWRGDGYTFGSGTRLTVV.

In this sample, this clonotype turned up a few times. The chain carries TRBV6-6 and TRBJ1-1, with a tentative D call TRBD1 (6 bases). CDR1 and CDR2 (germline): MNHNY, SVGAGI (reference sequence). V was clipped by 7 bases and J by 4 bases, with 7 bases between them. The length of the CDR3 is 11 residues. The CDR3 is CASTGATEAFF. As DNA, the CDR3 is TGTGCCAGCACAGGGGCCACTGAAGCTTTCTTT.

This chain links TRBV6-2 or TRBV6-3 with TRBJ2-1; 11 nucleotides align to TRBD1. Trimming cost V 4 bases and J 1 base; bases outside gene matches: 6. Per the germline V gene, CDR1 is MNHEY and CDR2 is SVGEGT. This CDR3 spans 17 amino acids. This chain's CDR3 is CASSSGQGAISYNEQFF. CDR3 DNA sequence: TGTGCCAGCAGTTCCGGACAGGGGGCTATTTCCTACAATGAGCAGTTCTTC.

This clonotype showed up just a few times. V usage is TRBV11-2 and J usage is TRBJ2-5; 8 nucleotides match TRBD2. Germline CDR1 is SGHAT and CDR2 is FQNNGV. Germline trimming cut 5 bases from V and 4 bases from J; bases unmatched to any gene: 12. The CDR3 is made up of 16 amino acids. CDR3 loop: CASSPTSEMRGETQYF. The CDR3 region has the DNA TGTGCCAGCAGCCCGACTAGCGAGATGAGGGGAGAGACCCAGTACTTC.

V usage is TRBV7-9 and J usage is TRBJ1-1; D call uncertain. CDR1 is SEHNR and CDR2 is FQNEAQ in the germline V gene (reference sequence). CDR3 length: 14 residues. V lost 4 bases, J lost 3 bases, and 12 bases lay in between. Written as DNA, the CDR3 is TGTGCCAGCAGCTATAAGGGAGGGTACACTGAAGCTTTCTTT. It specifies CASSYKGGYTEAFF.

This clonotype has just a few counts. The chain combines TRBV5-1 with TRBJ2-7; D not resolved. Germline V gene data show CDR1 as SGHRS and CDR2 as YFSETQ. The CDR3 has 13 amino acids. V shed 2 bases and J shed 3 bases, with 9 bases lying between them. CDR3 sequence reads: CASSLAGFYEQYF. The CDR3 nucleotides read TGCGCCAGCAGCTTAGCCGGCTTCTACGAGCAGTACTTC.

The chain combines TRBV6-5 with TRBJ2-7, with TRBD1 matching 9 bases. The V and J ends lost 6 bases and 0 bases, in that order; junction bases with no gene match: 6. This CDR3 is 15 amino acids long. Germline CDR1 MNHEY, CDR2 SVGAGI. DNA for the CDR3: TGTGCCAGCAGGGAAGAGACAGGGGGCTCCTACGAGCAGTACTTC. Protein product: CASREETGGSYEQYF.

The chain is built from TRBV5-1 and TRBJ2-7, with D possibly TRBD1 on 5 matching bases. Trimming pared 0 bases from V and 2 bases from J, leaving 15 bases between. This CDR3 is built from 16 residues. Germline CDR1 and CDR2: SGHRS and YFSETQ. CDR3 DNA sequence: TGCGCCAGCAGCTTGGCACAGGACACCCTCCCCTACGAGCAGTACTTC. Translating it yields CASSLAQDTLPYEQYF.

This clonotype was counted between two and nine times. The chain combines TRBV9 with TRBJ1-2; weak D call: TRBD1 (5 bases). Trimming cost V 0 bases and J 5 bases, with 11 bases left between them. The CDR3 totals 14 residues. Per the germline V gene, CDR1 is SGDLS and CDR2 is YYNGEE. The CDR3 here is CASSVVGAAYGYTF. As DNA, the CDR3 is TGTGCCAGCAGCGTAGTTGGGGCGGCTTATGGCTACACCTTC.

V usage is TRBV29-1 and J usage is TRBJ1-2; unclear D gene. The CDR3 length is 15 residues. The germline gives CDR1 SQVTM, CDR2 ANQGSEA. Trimming removed 6 bases from V and 2 bases from J, with 19 bases in between. CDR3 in amino acids: CSVRALRRSNYGYTF. CDR3 in DNA: TGCAGCGTGAGGGCATTGAGGAGATCGAACTATGGCTACACCTTC.

This clonotype was counted a few times. This sequence joins TRBV30 and TRBJ1-5; D is perhaps TRBD1 (5 bases). The CDR3 totals 13 residues. The germline V and J ends were trimmed by 0 bases and 6 bases, with 9 bases remaining between them. Per germline, CDR1 GTSNPN and CDR2 SVGIG (reference sequence). The CDR3: CAWSVQEGQPQHF. CDR3 bases: TGTGCCTGGAGTGTACAGGAAGGTCAGCCCCAGCATTTT.

There are a few counts of this clonotype. This chain uses TRBV5-1 with TRBJ2-5; TRBD2 aligns across 11 bases. This CDR3 has 15 residues. V shed 2 bases and J 7 bases; nucleotides not matched to a gene: 7. Germline CDR1 and CDR2: SGHRS and YFSETQ. In nucleotides, the CDR3 is TGCGCCAGCAGCTTAACTAGCGGGGGCCAGGGGACCCAGTACTTC. The encoded protein is CASSLTSGGQGTQYF.

The V gene is TRBV24-1, the J gene TRBJ2-1, with 10 nucleotides matching TRBD2. V dropped 4 bases and J dropped 10; count of bases not matched to a gene: 3. The CDR3 contains 13 residues. Germline V CDR1 and CDR2: KGHDR, SFDVKD. CDR3 loop: CATSEGLAREQFF. The CDR3 nucleotides are TGTGCCACCAGTGAGGGACTAGCGAGAGAGCAGTTCTTC.

This chain connects TRBV7-3 to TRBJ2-2; the D gene is possibly TRBD1 (6 bases). CDR1 is SGHTA and CDR2 is FQGTGA in the germline V gene. The V end was cut by 2 bases, the J end by 4 bases, with 11 bases between. This CDR3 has 15 residues. This CDR3 reads CASSLESGATGELFF. CDR3 coding DNA: TGTGCCAGCAGCTTAGAGTCAGGGGCCACCGGGGAGCTGTTTTTT.